This TCR beta chain derives from a study of T cells after yellow fever vaccination. One entry per CDR3 protein results from TCRdb running MiXCR on the 5' RACE reads. The sample shows approximately 600,000 distinct CDR3 sequences, 9% to 15% of them seen only once. This clonotype was seen repeatedly, ten times or more. The V end lost 0 bases, the J end lost 0 bases, and 13 bases lay between the germline ends. The CDR3 is 16 residues long. CDR1 is SGDLS, CDR2 YYNGEE, per germline. This specimen consisted of PBMCs, obtained on the day of the yellow fever booster vaccination. The gene calls are TRBV9 and TRBJ2-7; D perhaps matches TRBD2 (7 bases). The sequence was obtained from a young man who received the YFV17D yellow fever vaccine. In DNA form, the CDR3 reads TGTGCCAGCAGCGTAGATGAGGGGGGGCTCTCCTACGAGCAGTACTTC. As protein: CASSVDEGGLSYEQYF.